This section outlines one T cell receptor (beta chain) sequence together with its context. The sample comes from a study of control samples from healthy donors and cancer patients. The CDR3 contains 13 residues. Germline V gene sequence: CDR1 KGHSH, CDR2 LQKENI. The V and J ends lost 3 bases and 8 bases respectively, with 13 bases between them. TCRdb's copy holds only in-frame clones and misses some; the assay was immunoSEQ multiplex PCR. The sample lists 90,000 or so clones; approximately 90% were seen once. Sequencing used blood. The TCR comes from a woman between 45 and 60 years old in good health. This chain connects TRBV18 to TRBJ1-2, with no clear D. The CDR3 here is CASSPPTETGYTF. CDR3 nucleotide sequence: TGTGCCAGCTCACCCCCAACGGAGACAGGCTACACCTTC.